What follows describes a single T cell receptor (beta chain). What it binds is not known. The sample originates from a study of T-cell reconstitution after alpha-beta-depleted transplantation in children. The authors prepared the TCRbeta library with unique molecular identifiers. TCRdb ran MiXCR on the PCR reads and lists one entry per CDR3 protein. This sample has about a million distinct CDR3 sequences; roughly 31% occur once, and the top ten carry about 28%. CDR3 length: 15 amino acids. Germline CDR1 reads SGHTA; CDR2 reads FQGNSA. V lost 5 bases, J lost 6 bases, and 11 bases stayed unmatched. Broader study findings: Newly produced T cells mostly accounted for T-cell counts and diversity one year post-transplant. The study reportedly traced alpha-beta T cells about two months after transplant to several hundred expanded graft clones.

The TCR was taken from a boy younger than two who had a stem cell transplant for SCID, so the T cells may come from the graft donor. Sequenced material: PBMCs, mostly from graft donor cells, taken 360 days after TCRalphabeta/CD19-depleted stem cell transplant. J is TRBJ2-7 and V is TRBV7-2, with TRBD1 matching over 9 bases. CDR3 coding DNA: TGTGCCAGCAGCCCGACGCGGGGACAGGGTTGCGAGCAGTACTTC. It encodes CASSPTRGQGCEQYF.